The source of this T cell receptor beta chain is a study of blood T cell repertoires in COVID-19. For the study at large: The cDNA or gDNA used as material had been derived from T cells, B-cell-depleted T cells, or PBMCs.

There are 14 residues in the CDR3. V was cut by 6 bases and J by 4 bases, with 16 bases left in between. The germline V gene has CDR1 MNHEY and CDR2 SMNVEV (reference sequence). This clone has only a few counts. Source study methods: Reference gene primer amplification in the assay estimated nucleated cell counts. Some clones are missing from TCRdb's copy, which holds only in-frame ones; the method was immunoSEQ multiplex PCR. The V and J calls and the clone size are those of that table, but D and trimming were determined from the DNA. The sample gives 200,000 to 250,000 clones, 84% of which show up once; around 3% is in the top ten.

The sequenced material came from peripheral blood. This clonotype originated in a woman in her twenties or thirties who had recovered from COVID-19. The chain links TRBV27 to TRBJ2-7; perhaps TRBD1 as D (6 bases). Here the CDR3 reads CASSVRHRVYEQYF. CDR3 DNA: TGTGCCAGCAGCGTAAGGCACAGGGTTTACGAGCAGTACTTC.